This TCR beta chain was recovered during a study of cytomegalovirus exposure and HLA in healthy donors. The overall study: Falling in the Caucasian-associated ancestry cluster were about four fifths of some 400 genotyped donors. General observations from the study: Reported results showed that the classifier diagnosed cytomegalovirus status with high specificity and sensitivity. Associated with HLA alleles at 0.05 false discovery rate in a later analysis were around 17,000 TCR beta sequences. TCR beta chains numbering some 150 were designated cytomegalovirus-associated.

To note about this clone: What it binds is unknown.

60 Vbeta and 13 Jbeta primers were used in PCR. Data came from immunoSEQ multiplex PCR; TCRdb stores just in-frame clones and leaves some out. The repertoire consists of approximately 180,000 clones, with about three quarters occurring once and the leading ten covering approximately 1.1%. Germline lookup yields CDR1 SNHLY and CDR2 FYNNEI. The CDR3 loop spans 15 amino acids. V lost 8 bases to trimming and J lost 4 bases; unmatched junction nucleotides: 8. The receptor was isolated from a woman aged 40-49 years in good health and CMV-seronegative. The sample was PBMCs. The chain couples TRBV2 to TRBJ2-6; the match to TRBD1 covers 7 bases. CDR3 loop: CASERGGTGANVLTF. In DNA form, the CDR3 reads TGTGCCAGCGAGAGAGGGGGCACCGGGGCCAACGTCCTGACTTTC.